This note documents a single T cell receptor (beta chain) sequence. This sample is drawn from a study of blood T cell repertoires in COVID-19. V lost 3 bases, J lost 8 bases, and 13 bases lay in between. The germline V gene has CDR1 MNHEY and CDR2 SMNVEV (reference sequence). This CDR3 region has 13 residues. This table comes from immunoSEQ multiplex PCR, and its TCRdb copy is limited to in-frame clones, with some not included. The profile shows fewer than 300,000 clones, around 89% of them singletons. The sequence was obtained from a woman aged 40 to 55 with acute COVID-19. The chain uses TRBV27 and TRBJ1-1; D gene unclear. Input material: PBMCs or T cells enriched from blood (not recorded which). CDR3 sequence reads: CASSLNGVNEAFF. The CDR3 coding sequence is TGTGCCAGCAGTTTGAACGGGGTCAACGAAGCTTTCTTT.